A single sample gave rise to the 15 T cell receptor beta chains below, sequenced in a study of kidney transplant recipient with SARS-CoV-2 infection (dated by TCRdb to the early 2020s). Sequenced on an Illumina MiSeq. TCRdb reanalyzed the raw reads on its own, using fastp at Q25 for trimming and MiXCR for clone calling, and kept in-frame beta chains. Entries are consolidated by CDR3 protein sequence, retaining the most common genes and DNA. The sample profile shows about 250,000 distinct CDR3 sequences; around 28% of them were found once. In total, the top ten clones hold 6% to 8.5% of the sample. What the time point label conveys for this sample: pre-pandemic baseline sample and day 111 after first positive SARS-CoV-2 test. The source was a blood sample, collected at baseline and on day 111 from a kidney transplant recipient. These receptors were obtained from a male patient in his 30s who had COVID-19 and was a kidney transplant recipient. In transplant recipients, some T cells may be of donor rather than host origin.

This clonotype has ten or more counts. V usage is TRBV30 and J usage is TRBJ2-5, with unresolved D. Looked up from germline, CDR1 is GTSNPN and CDR2 is SVGIG (reference sequence). V was cut by 4 bases and J by 3 bases, with 18 bases left in between. This CDR3 is 15 amino acids long. The CDR3 nucleotides read TGTGCCTGGAACCGTCCAAGTGGCCTGGAAGAGACCCAGTACTTC. The encoded protein is CAWNRPSGLEETQYF.

Notes on this clonotype: Just one base apart from a much larger clone, this may be a read error. The chain couples TRBV9 to TRBJ1-2; D gene unclear. Trimming took off 7 bases at V and 4 bases at J, with 23 bases between the two ends. The CDR3 contains 16 residues. The germline V gene has CDR1 SGDLS and CDR2 YYNGEE. The CDR3 reads CASLFGYSRETYGYTF. Here the CDR3 DNA reads TGTGCCAGCCTCTTTGGGTACTCAAGAGAGACCTATGGCTACACCTTC.

In the case of this clonotype: Just one base apart from a much larger clone, this may be a read error. The J gene is TRBJ1-2, the V gene TRBV5-1; D gene uncertain. Per germline, CDR1 SGHRS and CDR2 YFSETQ. The CDR3 runs to 16 residues. Trimming took 7 bases from V and 6 from J, leaving 25 bases between them. The CDR3 is CASLYASVRKTHGYTF. CDR3 DNA: TGCGCCAGCTTGTATGCATCGGTTCGAAAGACCCATGGCTACACCTTC.

Concerning this clonotype itself: One end of the junction is discordant with germline, which a read error may explain. The CDR3 DNA reads as TGTGCCACCAGTGACGGCGGGACAGGAGACACTGAAACTTTCTTT. This sequence encodes CATSDGGTGDTETFF. The rearrangement uses TRBV24-1 and TRBJ1-1, with TRBD1 matching 8 bases. The CDR3 is made up of 15 amino acids. Germline values: CDR1 KGHDR, CDR2 SFDVKD.

This clonotype is a singleton in its sample. It may be a read error: a sequence one base away is much more abundant. V and J are TRBV6-1 and TRBJ2-7; D gene ambiguous. The V gene's germline CDR1 is MNHNS and CDR2 SASEGT. The CDR3 runs 14 residues. CDR3 in DNA: TGTGCCGGCAGTGAGTATGTGGGGTCCTACGAGCAGTACTTC. Protein: CAGSEYVGSYEQYF.

This clonotype was detected many times. V is TRBV5-6 and J is TRBJ1-2, with TRBD1 as a possible D gene (5 bases). CDR3 length: 14 amino acids. CDR1 SGHDT and CDR2 YYEEEE come from the germline V gene. V was clipped by 4 bases and J by 0 bases, with 10 bases between them. In DNA, the CDR3 is TGTGCCAGCAGCGCGGGACTTTCTAACTATGGCTACACCTTC. Translation: CASSAGLSNYGYTF.

At least ten counts were recorded for this clonotype. The chain recombines TRBV28 with TRBJ1-2; 7 positions agree with TRBD1. The germline gives CDR1 MDHEN, CDR2 SYDVKM. The V and J ends lost 10 bases and 2 bases, in that order; junction bases with no gene match: 10. This CDR3 is 14 amino acids long. The CDR3 nucleotides read TGTGCCACCCAGAGGGGACAGCTGAACTATGGCTACACCTTC. Translation: CATQRGQLNYGYTF.

CDR3 region: CASSPSGGGQFF. The CDR3 bases are TGTGCCAGCAGCCCGAGCGGGGGGGGACAGTTCTTC. The chain joins TRBV12-3 or TRBV12-4 to TRBJ2-1; 10 bases match TRBD2. The CDR3 is 12 residues long. Losses at the gene ends were 6 bases for V and 13 bases for J; bases not matched to a gene: 6.

The gene calls are TRBV20-1 and TRBJ1-2; no firm D call. The CDR3 extends over 16 amino acids. V dropped 5 bases and J dropped 4 bases, with 23 bases sitting between them. Germline V gene sequence: CDR1 DFQATT, CDR2 SNEGSKA (reference sequence). CDR3 sequence: CSAGVGLFRKTYGYTF. The CDR3, as DNA: TGCAGTGCTGGGGTTGGGCTGTTTCGAAAGACCTATGGCTACACCTTC.

This clonotype has at least ten counts. The chain couples TRBV9 to TRBJ1-6; no definite D call. This CDR3 spans 16 amino acids. The ends were cut back, 3 bases at V and 3 bases at J, with 13 bases in the middle. The V gene's germline CDR1 is SGDLS and CDR2 YYNGEE. The CDR3 spells CASSADRGVYNSPLHF. In DNA, the CDR3 is TGTGCCAGCAGCGCCGACCGCGGGGTCTATAATTCACCCCTCCACTTT.

The chain joins TRBV5-6 to TRBJ2-2; no clear D. This CDR3 spans 15 amino acids. Germline values: CDR1 SGHDT, CDR2 YYEEEE. V dropped 1 base and J dropped 0 bases, with 7 bases sitting between them. The CDR3 DNA sequence: TGTGCCAGCAGCTTGTACGTATCGAACACCGGGGAGCTGTTTTTT. Translated, it gives CASSLYVSNTGELFF. The variable domain in full, with the rest retrieved from reference TRBV5-6 and TRBJ2-2, is DAGVTQSPTHLIKTRGQQVTLRCSPKSGHDTVSWYQQALGQGPQFIFQYYEEEERQRGNFPDRFSGHQFPNYSSELNVNALLLGDSALYLCASSLYVSNTGELFFGEGSRLTVL.

To note about this clonotype: A much larger clone is a single base away; this may be a read error. The chain employs TRBV5-1 and TRBJ1-2, with a tentative D call TRBD1 (5 bases). The CDR3 is made up of 16 amino acids. Trimming took 7 bases from V and 4 from J, leaving 23 bases between them. CDR1 SGHRS and CDR2 YFSETQ come from the germline V gene. For the CDR3, the DNA is TGCGCCAGCGCAGGGCCATCGGTTCGAAAGATCTATGGCTACACCTTC. Translating gives CASAGPSVRKIYGYTF.

This clonotype was recorded only once. It may be a read error: a sequence one base away is much more abundant. CDR3 coding DNA: TGTGCCAGCAGCCCGGGACTAGCGGGGCCTCAGGATACGCAGTATTTT. Translation gives CASSPGLAGPQDTQYF. The chain joins TRBV7-2 to TRBJ2-3; 13 bases map to TRBD2. The V and J ends lost 5 bases and 6 bases, in that order; junction bases with no gene match: 8. CDR1 and CDR2 (germline): SGHTA, FQGNSA. This CDR3 region has 16 residues.

Remarks on this clonotype: A clone one base away is much larger, so this may be a read error. This chain uses TRBV6-6 with TRBJ1-6; no clear D gene. This CDR3 region has 17 residues. V was clipped by 1 base and J by 0 bases, with 10 bases between them. Germline-derived CDR1 and CDR2 are MNHNY and SVGAGI (reference sequence). The DNA of the CDR3 is TGTGCCAGCAGTTACTTGAGACTGAGCTCCTATAATTCACCCCTCCACTTT. Protein sequence: CASSYLRLSSYNSPLHF.

This clonotype was found many times. The chain recombines TRBV6-5 with TRBJ1-5; 7 positions match TRBD1. After removal of 2 bases from V and 4 bases from J, the junction contained 5 bases not matched to a gene. The length of the CDR3 is 15 residues. Germline-derived CDR1 and CDR2 are MNHEY and SVGAGI. In DNA form, the CDR3 reads TGTGCCAGCAGTTACGGGACAGCTCCGAATCAGCCCCAGCATTTT. Translated, it gives CASSYGTAPNQPQHF.